The next 20 T cell receptor beta chains were all read from a single sample in a study of cytomegalovirus exposure and HLA in healthy donors. Primers included in the PCR were 60 Vbeta and 13 Jbeta primers. The data were produced by immunoSEQ multiplex PCR, yet TCRdb's version contains in-frame clones alone and is incomplete. This sample has roughly 150,000 clones, with approximately 77% found just once. Sequencing was performed on PBMCs. These receptors were obtained from a female donor in good health and CMV-seronegative.

V is TRBV7-3 and J is TRBJ2-1; D call uncertain. Germline lookup yields CDR1 SGHTA and CDR2 FQGTGA. V was cut by 5 bases and J by 9 bases, with 14 bases left in between. The CDR3 is 13 amino acids. In nucleotides, the CDR3 is TGTGCCAGCAGCCCAACCTCTGTGGCTGAGCAGTTCTTC. It translates to CASSPTSVAEQFF.

The chain joins TRBV18 to TRBJ2-7, with D possibly being TRBD1 (6 bases). Germline V gives CDR1 KGHSH, CDR2 LQKENI. This CDR3 has 14 amino acids. V was pared by 3 bases and J by 3 bases, with 12 bases between. The CDR3 DNA sequence: TGTGCCAGCTCACCGGGGGACATCTACTACGAGCAGTACTTC. Amino acid sequence: CASSPGDIYYEQYF.

This clone was recorded a few times. This chain links TRBV29-1 with TRBJ2-7, with D possibly matching TRBD1 (5 bases). The CDR3 is 14 amino acids. Trimming took 0 bases from V and 4 from J, leaving 13 bases between them. Germline CDR1 reads SQVTM; CDR2 reads ANQGSEA. The CDR3 DNA reads as TGCAGCGTTGAAGAGGACACCCAAGGGTACGAGCAGTACTTC. As protein: CSVEEDTQGYEQYF.

The rearrangement joins TRBV7-6 to TRBJ2-1; D not resolved. CDR3 size: 15 residues. The V end lost 6 bases, the J end lost 9 bases, and 21 bases lay between the germline ends. CDR1 SGHVS and CDR2 FNYEAQ come from the germline V gene. The CDR3 DNA is TGTGCCAGCAGTTTAAATCAGCGACCGCCTGGTGAGCAGTTCTTC. Protein product: CASSLNQRPPGEQFF.

This clone was recorded a few times. This sequence joins TRBV6-1 and TRBJ2-3, with TRBD1 matching over 10 bases. Germline lookup yields CDR1 MNHNS and CDR2 SASEGT. The CDR3 has 14 residues. V dropped 8 bases and J dropped 1; count of bases not matched to a gene: 3. This CDR3 is CASGTGDGTDTQYF. The CDR3 DNA reads TGTGCCAGCGGGACAGGGGACGGCACAGATACGCAGTATTTT.

V usage is TRBV4-1 and J usage is TRBJ2-4, with D possibly TRBD1 on 6 matching bases. The germline V and J ends were trimmed by 3 bases and 0 bases, with 15 bases remaining between them. Per the germline V gene, CDR1 is MGHRA and CDR2 is YSYEKL. The CDR3 loop spans 17 amino acids. For the CDR3, the DNA is TGCGCCAGCAGCCACGGAGACAGGAAATTAGCCAAAAACATTCAGTACTTC. Translating gives CASSHGDRKLAKNIQYF.

The chain recombines TRBV6-1 with TRBJ1-2, with D tentatively TRBD1 (5 bases). The CDR3 has 14 amino acids. Trimming removed 4 bases at V and 4 bases at J, with 13 bases between. Germline lookup yields CDR1 MNHNS and CDR2 SASEGT. The CDR3 here is CASSGLWGPYGYTF. DNA of the CDR3: TGTGCCAGCAGTGGACTGTGGGGCCCCTATGGCTACACCTTC.

V usage is TRBV4-3 and J usage is TRBJ2-7; D gene uncertain. Germline values: CDR1 LGHNA, CDR2 YSLEER. V was trimmed by 0 bases and J by 3 bases, leaving 12 bases between them. This CDR3 contains 15 residues. CDR3 DNA sequence: TGCGCCAGCAGCCAAGATTGGTCAGGAAACTACGAGCAGTACTTC. Amino acids: CASSQDWSGNYEQYF.

This clone appeared a single time. The chain combines TRBV18 with TRBJ2-1, with 8 bases matching TRBD1. Germline CDR1 reads KGHSH; CDR2 reads LQKENI. V shed 3 bases and J 6 bases; nucleotides not matched to a gene: 1. The CDR3 is 13 amino acids. CDR3 sequence reads: CASSPGTGNEQFF. Here the CDR3 DNA reads TGTGCCAGCTCACCCGGGACAGGCAATGAGCAGTTCTTC.

The rearrangement uses TRBV5-1 and TRBJ2-5; a weak D match, TRBD1 (6 bases). Trimming removed 0 bases at V and 3 bases at J, with 9 bases between. The CDR3 covers 14 residues. Germline V gene sequence: CDR1 SGHRS, CDR2 YFSETQ. CDR3 protein: CASSLGTVKETQYF. CDR3 nucleotides: TGCGCCAGCAGCTTGGGGACAGTTAAAGAGACCCAGTACTTC.

The rearrangement links TRBV19 to TRBJ1-5; 9 bases map to TRBD1. The J segment lost 0 bases and the V segment lost 5 bases, leaving 5 bases of the junction unmatched. The CDR3 runs to 16 residues. The germline V gene has CDR1 LNHDA and CDR2 SQIVND (reference sequence). This chain's CDR3 is CASSRDRVPSNQPQHF. The CDR3 nucleotides read TGTGCCAGTAGTCGGGACAGGGTTCCTAGCAATCAGCCCCAGCATTTT.

V usage is TRBV7-3 and J usage is TRBJ2-1; 13 nucleotides align to TRBD2. There are 15 residues in the CDR3. Germline trimming cut 1 base from V and 9 bases from J; bases unmatched to any gene: 3. Germline V lookup: CDR1 SGHTA, CDR2 FQGTGA. Here the CDR3 reads CASSLRTSGRGEQFF. Written as DNA, the CDR3 is TGTGCCAGCAGCTTAAGGACTAGCGGGAGAGGTGAGCAGTTCTTC.

The chain combines TRBV30 with TRBJ2-7, with TRBD1 matching over 7 bases. Germline V CDR1 and CDR2: GTSNPN, SVGIG (reference sequence). V dropped 7 bases and J dropped 0; count of bases not matched to a gene: 6. This CDR3 is 13 amino acids long. In DNA form, the CDR3 reads TGTGCCTCCCCGGGACAGAGCTCCTACGAGCAGTACTTC. Amino acid sequence: CASPGQSSYEQYF.

The chain carries TRBV28 and TRBJ2-1; 12 bases map to TRBD2. J lost 6 bases, V lost 9 bases, and 15 bases had no gene match. Germline V CDR1 and CDR2: MDHEN, SYDVKM. This CDR3 region has 17 residues. The CDR3 DNA follows: TGTGCCAGTCTCTCGACGACTAGCGGGAGCCCCCGCAATGAGCAGTTCTTC. Its translation: CASLSTTSGSPRNEQFF.

This chain connects TRBV7-2 to TRBJ1-4; D uncertain. Trimming took off 8 bases at V and 9 bases at J, with 19 bases between the two ends. The CDR3 loop spans 14 amino acids. Germline CDR1 is SGHTA and CDR2 is FQGNSA. As DNA, the CDR3 is TGTGCCAGCGCCATTGGGGAGGTTTCACAAAAACTGTTTTTT. It is translated as CASAIGEVSQKLFF.

Notes on this clone: At one end, the junction sequence differs from germline, possibly due to a read error. The chain recombines TRBV27 with TRBJ2-1, with a weak D call TRBD2 (6 bases). From germline, CDR1 is MNHEY and CDR2 SMNVEV (reference sequence). The CDR3 consists of 15 residues. The CDR3 nucleotides are TGTGCCAGCAGTCTATCGGGACTCCTAAACAATGAGCAGTTCTTC. Encoded protein: CASSLSGLLNNEQFF.

This sequence joins TRBV6-6 and TRBJ2-7; perhaps TRBD2 as D (6 bases). Per germline, CDR1 MNHNY and CDR2 SVGAGI (reference sequence). The CDR3 covers 14 residues. With 11 bases removed from V and 4 bases from J, the gap between germline ends came to 21 bases. In DNA, the CDR3 is TGTGCCTCAACGGGGACTCCTCCTGGATACGAGCAGTACTTC. Translation: CASTGTPPGYEQYF.

The chain couples TRBV21-1 to TRBJ1-2; the table's D call, TRBD1, was not checked against the DNA. TRBV21-1 is labeled a pseudogene. CDR3 length: 16 amino acids. Here the CDR3 reads CASSKALQGGDYGYTF. In DNA form, the CDR3 reads TGTGCCAGCAGCAAAGCCCTCCAGGGCGGCGACTATGGCTACACCTTC.

The chain uses TRBV9 and TRBJ2-5; 12 bases are a match to TRBD2. V lost 0 bases, J lost 5 bases, and 11 bases stayed unmatched. The CDR3 has 18 amino acids. The germline gives CDR1 SGDLS, CDR2 YYNGEE. The CDR3 here is CASSVGLAGGPGTETQYF. CDR3 in DNA: TGTGCCAGCAGCGTAGGTCTAGCGGGAGGGCCGGGAACCGAGACCCAGTACTTC.

This clone has a handful of counts. The rearrangement uses TRBV5-1 and TRBJ2-3; 8 nucleotides match TRBD2. There are 14 residues in the CDR3. The germline V gene encodes CDR1 SGHRS and CDR2 YFSETQ. The J segment lost 4 bases and the V segment lost 0 bases, leaving 1 base of the junction unmatched. As DNA, the CDR3 is TGCGCCAGCAGCTTGGGCGGGGGGCCAGATACGCAGTATTTT. As protein: CASSLGGGPDTQYF.